Presented here are 24 T cell receptor beta chains from one specimen sequenced in a study of blood T cell repertoires in COVID-19. The protocol was immunoSEQ multiplex PCR, while the TCRdb copy is restricted to in-frame clones and leaves out a portion. The sample has some 200,000 clones; around 95% are singletons. The sample was peripheral blood. The receptor set was obtained from a man aged 30 to 39 with COVID-19, enrolled during active disease.

The chain employs TRBV6-1 and TRBJ2-1; the D is unclear. This CDR3 has 13 residues. Germline loops: CDR1 MNHNS, CDR2 SASEGT. V was trimmed by 2 bases and J by 7 bases, leaving 9 bases between them. DNA of the CDR3: TGTGCCAGCAGTGAATGGCAACAGAATGAGCAGTTCTTC. It is translated as CASSEWQQNEQFF.

The chain combines TRBV10-2 with TRBJ2-5; 11 bases map to TRBD2. Germline CDR1 and CDR2: WSHSY and SAAADI. This CDR3 is 15 amino acids long. J gave up 5 bases and V 10 bases, and 12 bases lay outside the gene matches. The CDR3 DNA follows: TGCGCCATCCAGTCGTCTAGCGGGGGGTTGGAGACCCAGTACTTC. Translated: CAIQSSSGGLETQYF.

The J gene is TRBJ1-1, the V gene TRBV19; possible D gene TRBD1, 6 bases. Germline lookup yields CDR1 LNHDA and CDR2 SQIVND (reference sequence). Trimming took off 7 bases at V and 7 bases at J, with 13 bases between the two ends. The CDR3 length is 12 residues. The CDR3 sequence is CASTDRSYEAFF. CDR3 in DNA: TGTGCCAGTACTGACAGGAGTTATGAAGCTTTCTTT.

The J gene is TRBJ1-2, the V gene TRBV5-1; TRBD1 agrees at 11 bases. Trimming cost V 2 bases and J 6 bases; bases outside gene matches: 6. The CDR3 runs to 15 residues. Germline-derived CDR1 and CDR2 are SGHRS and YFSETQ. The CDR3 reads CASSFRWTGGDGYTF. The CDR3 nucleotides are TGCGCCAGCAGCTTCCGATGGACAGGGGGCGATGGCTACACCTTC.

The V gene is TRBV6-5, the J gene TRBJ1-2; 7 bases agree with TRBD1. This CDR3 is built from 12 residues. J gave up 7 bases and V 6 bases, and 5 bases lay outside the gene matches. The germline gives CDR1 MNHEY, CDR2 SVGAGI. In nucleotides, the CDR3 is TGTGCCAGCAGCGGGACAGCCGTTGGCTACACCTTC. Translated: CASSGTAVGYTF.

V and J are TRBV7-3 and TRBJ1-4, with D possibly being TRBD1 (5 bases). The CDR3 runs 15 residues. In germline, CDR1 is SGHTA, CDR2 FQGTGA. Trimming shortened V by 4 bases and J by 6 bases, and 15 bases separated the two germline ends. The CDR3 spells CASSSRQRNYEKLFF. The DNA for the CDR3 is TGTGCCAGCAGCTCCAGACAGAGAAATTATGAAAAACTGTTTTTT.

This chain links TRBV19 with TRBJ2-1, with D tentatively TRBD1 (6 bases). The CDR3 is made up of 15 amino acids. V was shortened by 4 bases and J by 0 bases, with 10 bases between the two germline ends. From germline, CDR1 is LNHDA and CDR2 SQIVND (reference sequence). The CDR3 reads CASSRQATSYNEQFF. CDR3 bases: TGTGCCAGTAGTAGACAGGCAACCTCCTACAATGAGCAGTTCTTC.

The rearrangement joins TRBV3-1 (or the pseudogene TRBV3-2) to TRBJ1-6, with D unresolved. The CDR3 length is 12 residues. Germline CDR1 reads LGHDT; CDR2 reads YNNKEL (reference sequence). V lost 4 bases and J 13 bases, leaving 11 bases between the germline ends. The CDR3 reads CASSPPGAPLHF. CDR3 in DNA: TGTGCCAGCAGCCCCCCAGGCGCTCCCCTCCACTTT.

This clone was counted a few times. The chain recombines TRBV5-1 with TRBJ1-1; D not certain. This CDR3 region has 16 residues. V was trimmed by 4 bases and J by 1 base, leaving 17 bases between them. Germline V gene data show CDR1 as SGHRS and CDR2 as YFSETQ. Here the CDR3 DNA reads TGCGCCAGCAGCCCTCTAAGTGGGCAGGAGAACACTGAAGCTTTCTTT. Encoded protein: CASSPLSGQENTEAFF.

V usage is TRBV2 and J usage is TRBJ2-7; 10 nucleotides match TRBD1. After removal of 5 bases from V and 7 bases from J, the junction contained 8 bases not matched to a gene. CDR3 length: 14 residues. Germline CDR1 SNHLY, CDR2 FYNNEI. This CDR3 reads CASSKRDRGSEQYF. The CDR3 coding sequence is TGTGCCAGCAGTAAGAGGGACAGGGGAAGTGAGCAGTACTTC. The whole variable domain, remainder taken from reference TRBV2 and TRBJ2-7, is EPEVTQTPSHQVTQMGQEVILRCVPISNHLYFYWYRQILGQKVEFLVSFYNNEISEKSEIFDDQFSVERPDGSNFTLKIRSTKLEDSAMYFCASSKRDRGSEQYFGPGTRLTVT.

The chain uses TRBV6-5 and TRBJ1-5; D call uncertain. Per germline, CDR1 MNHEY and CDR2 SVGAGI. CDR3 length: 14 residues. In DNA, the CDR3 is TGTGCAAGCGGGAGGGCACTCGGCAATCAGCCCCAGCATTTT. Translating it yields CASGRALGNQPQHF.

The chain carries TRBV6-2 or TRBV6-3 and TRBJ1-2; possible D gene TRBD1, 6 bases. The V and J ends lost 5 bases and 8 bases respectively, with 18 bases between them. The CDR3 loop spans 14 amino acids. Germline CDR1 and CDR2: MNHEY and SVGEGT. CDR3 region: CASSPPQGRSGYTF. DNA for the CDR3: TGTGCCAGCAGTCCCCCACAGGGCCGATCGGGCTACACCTTC.

There are a few counts of this clone. The V and J genes are TRBV6-1 and TRBJ1-6; D not resolved. Trimming left V 0 bases short and J 6 bases short, with 6 bases between. The CDR3 has 14 residues. Germline CDR1 reads MNHNS; CDR2 reads SASEGT. The CDR3: CASSEAGINSPLHF. The CDR3 region has the DNA TGTGCCAGCAGTGAAGCTGGCATTAATTCACCCCTCCACTTT.

The CDR3 nucleotides read TGTGCCAGCAGATCGGGACAGGGGACTAACTATGGCTACACCTTC. Translating gives CASRSGQGTNYGYTF. The chain joins TRBV6-5 to TRBJ1-2; the match to TRBD1 covers 10 bases. Per germline, CDR1 MNHEY and CDR2 SVGAGI. The CDR3 spans 15 residues. Trimming removed 6 bases from V and 0 bases from J; junction bases left unmatched: 4.

The chain couples TRBV27 to TRBJ2-1; TRBD2 might be the D (5 bases). V was shortened by 0 bases and J by 12 bases, with 12 bases between the two germline ends. From germline, CDR1 is MNHEY and CDR2 SMNVEV (reference sequence). This CDR3 comprises 13 residues. The CDR3 here is CASSLSRGIGQFF. CDR3 nucleotides: TGTGCCAGCAGTTTATCGAGAGGGATTGGGCAGTTCTTC.

The V call is TRBV4-1, the J call TRBJ1-4; 10 nucleotides align to TRBD1. The J segment lost 6 bases and the V segment lost 5 bases, leaving 6 bases of the junction unmatched. CDR1 is MGHRA, CDR2 YSYEKL, per germline. This CDR3 region has 15 residues. CDR3 in amino acids: CASSFPGTGDEKLFF. The CDR3 nucleotides read TGCGCCAGCAGCTTTCCCGGGACAGGGGATGAAAAACTGTTTTTT.

The genes are TRBV5-4 and TRBJ2-7, with D possibly being TRBD1 (6 bases). The germline gives CDR1 SGHNT, CDR2 YYREEE (reference sequence). The CDR3 extends over 14 amino acids. Trimming removed 4 bases at V and 2 bases at J, with 13 bases between. CDR3 amino acids: CASSGQGIAYEQYF. CDR3 DNA sequence: TGTGCCAGCAGCGGGCAGGGGATCGCCTACGAGCAGTACTTC.

This chain joins TRBV5-1 and TRBJ1-1, with D perhaps TRBD1 (6 bases). Trimming pared 1 base from V and 0 bases from J, leaving 10 bases between. The CDR3 runs 15 residues. CDR1 and CDR2 (germline): SGHRS, YFSETQ. The CDR3 coding sequence is TGCGCCAGCAGCTTGACAGGGCGAATGAACACTGAAGCTTTCTTT. Translated: CASSLTGRMNTEAFF.

This chain connects TRBV19 to TRBJ1-1, with D possibly TRBD1 on 5 matching bases. The CDR3 covers 16 residues. Germline CDR1 reads LNHDA; CDR2 reads SQIVND (reference sequence). V shed 1 base and J shed 0 bases, with 12 bases lying between them. CDR3 DNA sequence: TGTGCCAGTAGTATAGCCTCATCGACAGTGAACACTGAAGCTTTCTTT. Translating gives CASSIASSTVNTEAFF.

Only one count was recorded for this clone. This chain uses TRBV7-9 with TRBJ1-1, with 7 positions matching TRBD1. The germline V gene has CDR1 SEHNR and CDR2 FQNEAQ (reference sequence). The CDR3 extends over 14 amino acids. J was trimmed by 4 bases and V by 5 bases; bases with no gene match: 7. The CDR3 reads CASSLYRGGTEAFF. DNA of the CDR3: TGTGCCAGCAGCCTTTACAGGGGTGGCACTGAAGCTTTCTTT.

J is TRBJ1-3 and V is TRBV19; D is undetermined. Trimming shortened V by 4 bases and J by 0 bases, and 10 bases separated the two germline ends. The germline V gene encodes CDR1 LNHDA and CDR2 SQIVND (reference sequence). This CDR3 is 15 amino acids long. The CDR3 region is CASSRERVSGNTIYF. As DNA, the CDR3 is TGTGCCAGTAGTAGGGAGAGGGTCTCTGGAAACACCATATATTTT.

This chain joins TRBV9 and TRBJ1-1, with 10 bases identical to TRBD1. The CDR3 runs 16 residues. CDR1 is SGDLS and CDR2 is YYNGEE in the germline V gene. Unmatched junction bases numbered 10, after V lost 4 bases and J lost 4 bases. In DNA, the CDR3 is TGTGCCAGCAGCACCCGACAGGGGGCAGGTGGCACTGAAGCTTTCTTT. This gives the protein CASSTRQGAGGTEAFF.

V and J are TRBV13 and TRBJ2-7, with a weak D call TRBD1 (6 bases). With 0 bases removed from V and 3 bases from J, the gap between germline ends came to 15 bases. CDR3 length: 16 residues. In germline, CDR1 is PRHDT, CDR2 FYEKMQ (reference sequence). CDR3 bases: TGTGCCAGCAGCTTAGGCCTCCGGGACACCCTCTACGAGCAGTACTTC. This translates into CASSLGLRDTLYEQYF.

The chain combines TRBV6-2 or TRBV6-3 with TRBJ2-2; 8 bases are a match to TRBD1. V shed 6 bases and J 3 bases; nucleotides not matched to a gene: 9. Germline V gene sequence: CDR1 MNHEY, CDR2 SVGEGT. The CDR3 runs to 16 residues. The CDR3 sequence is CASSRGRRYDTGELFF. As DNA, the CDR3 is TGTGCCAGCAGCAGGGGGCGCAGGTACGACACCGGGGAGCTGTTTTTT.